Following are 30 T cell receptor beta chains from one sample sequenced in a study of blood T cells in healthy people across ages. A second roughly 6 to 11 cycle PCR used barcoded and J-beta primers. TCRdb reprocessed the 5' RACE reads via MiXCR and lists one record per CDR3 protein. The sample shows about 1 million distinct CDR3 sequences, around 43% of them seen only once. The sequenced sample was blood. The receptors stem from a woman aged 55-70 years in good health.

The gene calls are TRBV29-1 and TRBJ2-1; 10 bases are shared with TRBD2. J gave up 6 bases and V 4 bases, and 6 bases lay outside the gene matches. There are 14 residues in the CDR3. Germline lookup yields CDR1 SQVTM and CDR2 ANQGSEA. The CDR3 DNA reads TGCAGCGTTGCTATAGCGGGAGGACCCAATGAGCAGTTCTTC. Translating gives CSVAIAGGPNEQFF.

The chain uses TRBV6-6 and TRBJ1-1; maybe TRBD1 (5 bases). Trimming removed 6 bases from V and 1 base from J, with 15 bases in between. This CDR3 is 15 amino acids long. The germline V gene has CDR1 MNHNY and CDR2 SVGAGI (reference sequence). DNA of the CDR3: TGTGCCAGCAGGGGGGGAGGTGGGCGGAACACTGAAGCTTTCTTT. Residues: CASRGGGGRNTEAFF.

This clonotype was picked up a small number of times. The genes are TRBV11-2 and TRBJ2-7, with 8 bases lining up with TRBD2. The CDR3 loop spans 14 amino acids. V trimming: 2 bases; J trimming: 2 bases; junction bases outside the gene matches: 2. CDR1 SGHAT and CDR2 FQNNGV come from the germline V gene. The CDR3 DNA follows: TGTGCCAGCAGCTTACTAGCGGGTCCCTACGAGCAGTACTTC. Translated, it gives CASSLLAGPYEQYF. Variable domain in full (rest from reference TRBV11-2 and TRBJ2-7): EAGVAQSPRYKIIEKRQSVAFWCNPISGHATLYWYQQILGQGPKLLIQFQNNGVVDDSQLPKDRFSAERLKGVDSTLKIQPAKLEDSAVYLCASSLLAGPYEQYFGPGTRLTVT.

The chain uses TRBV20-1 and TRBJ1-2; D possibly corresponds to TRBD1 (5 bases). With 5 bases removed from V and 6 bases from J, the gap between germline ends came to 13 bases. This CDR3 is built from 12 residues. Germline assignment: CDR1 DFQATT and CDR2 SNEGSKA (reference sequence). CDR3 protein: CSADDSDHGYTF. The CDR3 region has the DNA TGCAGTGCTGACGACAGTGACCATGGCTACACCTTC.

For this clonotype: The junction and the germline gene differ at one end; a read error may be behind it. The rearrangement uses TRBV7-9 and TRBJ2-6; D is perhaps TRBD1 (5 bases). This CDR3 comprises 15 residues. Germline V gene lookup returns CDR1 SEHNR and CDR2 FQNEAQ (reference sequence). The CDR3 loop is CASSYAPSGASVLTF. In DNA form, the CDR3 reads TGTGCCAGCAGCTATGCACCGTCTGGGGCCAGCGTCCTGACTTTC.

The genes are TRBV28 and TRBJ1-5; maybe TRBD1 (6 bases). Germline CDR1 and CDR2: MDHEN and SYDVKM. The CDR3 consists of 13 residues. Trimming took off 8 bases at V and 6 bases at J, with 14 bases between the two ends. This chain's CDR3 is CASSFRGLQPQHF. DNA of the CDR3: TGTGCCAGCTCTTTTCGGGGGCTTCAGCCCCAGCATTTT.

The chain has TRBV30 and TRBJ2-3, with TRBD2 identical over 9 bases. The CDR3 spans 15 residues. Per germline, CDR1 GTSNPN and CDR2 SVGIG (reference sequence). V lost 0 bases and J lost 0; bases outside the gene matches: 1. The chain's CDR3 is CAWSVLAGSTDTQYF. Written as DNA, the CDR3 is TGTGCCTGGAGTGTACTAGCGGGTAGCACAGATACGCAGTATTTT.

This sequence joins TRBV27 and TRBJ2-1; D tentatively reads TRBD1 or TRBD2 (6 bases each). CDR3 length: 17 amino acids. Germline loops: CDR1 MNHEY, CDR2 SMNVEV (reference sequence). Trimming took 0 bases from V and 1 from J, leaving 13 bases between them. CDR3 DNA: TGTGCCAGCAGTTTATCACGGAGGGGGACTTCCTACAATGAGCAGTTCTTC. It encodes CASSLSRRGTSYNEQFF.

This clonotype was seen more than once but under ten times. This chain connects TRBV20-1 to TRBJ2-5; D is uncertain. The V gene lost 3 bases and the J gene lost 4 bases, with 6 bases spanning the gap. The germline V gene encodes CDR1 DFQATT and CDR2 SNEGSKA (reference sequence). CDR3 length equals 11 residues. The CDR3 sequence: CSASNRETQYF. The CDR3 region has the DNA TGCAGTGCTAGTAACCGAGAGACCCAGTACTTC.

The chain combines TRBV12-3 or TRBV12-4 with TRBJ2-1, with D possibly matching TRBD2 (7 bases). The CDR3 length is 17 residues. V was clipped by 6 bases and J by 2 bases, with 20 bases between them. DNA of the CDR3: TGTGCCAGCAGCCACCAGGGGAGGGAAGAAACCTACAATGAGCAGTTCTTC. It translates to CASSHQGREETYNEQFF.

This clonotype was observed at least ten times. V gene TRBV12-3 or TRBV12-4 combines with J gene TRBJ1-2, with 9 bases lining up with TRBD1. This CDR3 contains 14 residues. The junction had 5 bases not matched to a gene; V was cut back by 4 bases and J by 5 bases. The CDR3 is CASSSTGTGYGYTF. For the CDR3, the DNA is TGTGCCAGCAGTTCCACCGGGACAGGGTATGGCTACACCTTC.

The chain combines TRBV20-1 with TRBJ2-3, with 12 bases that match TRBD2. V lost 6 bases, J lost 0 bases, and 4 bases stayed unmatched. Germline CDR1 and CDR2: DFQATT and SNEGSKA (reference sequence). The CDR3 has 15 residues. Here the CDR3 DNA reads TGCAGTGCCAGGACTAGCGGGATAAGCACAGATACGCAGTATTTT. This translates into CSARTSGISTDTQYF.

CDR3 nucleotides: TGTGCCACCAGTGATCCCACGTCCGGGTCCCAGCAGTTCTTC. Protein sequence: CATSDPTSGSQQFF. The chain employs TRBV24-1 and TRBJ2-1; unclear D gene. The CDR3 extends over 14 amino acids. The V gene's germline CDR1 is KGHDR and CDR2 SFDVKD. The ends were cut back, 3 bases at V and 11 bases at J, with 16 bases in the middle.

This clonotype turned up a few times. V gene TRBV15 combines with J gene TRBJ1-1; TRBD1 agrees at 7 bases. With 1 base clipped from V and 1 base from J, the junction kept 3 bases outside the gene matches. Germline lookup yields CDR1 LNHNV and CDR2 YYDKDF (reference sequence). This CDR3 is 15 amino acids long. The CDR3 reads CATSRARGGNTEAFF. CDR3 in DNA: TGTGCCACCAGCAGAGCCAGGGGGGGGAACACTGAAGCTTTCTTT.

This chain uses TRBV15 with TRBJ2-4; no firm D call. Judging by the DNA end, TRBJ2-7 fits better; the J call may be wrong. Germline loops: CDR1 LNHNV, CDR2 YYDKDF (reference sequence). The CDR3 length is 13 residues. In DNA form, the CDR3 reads TGTGCCACCAGCAGAGATTCCCTGGGCGAGCAGTACTTC. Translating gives CATSRDSLGEQYF.

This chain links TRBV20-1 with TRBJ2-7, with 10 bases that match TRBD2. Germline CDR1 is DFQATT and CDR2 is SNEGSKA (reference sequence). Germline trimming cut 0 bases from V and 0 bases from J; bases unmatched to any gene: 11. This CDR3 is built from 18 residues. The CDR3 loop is CSARDGRRAGGPSYEQYF. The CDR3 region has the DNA TGCAGTGCTAGAGATGGAAGGCGAGCGGGAGGGCCCTCCTACGAGCAGTACTTC.

The CDR3 nucleotides read TGTGCCAGCAGCGGCCGGGACAGGGAAAACATTCAGTACTTC. Translated: CASSGRDRENIQYF. The V call is TRBV11-3, the J call TRBJ2-4; TRBD1 aligns across 9 bases. Germline CDR1 and CDR2: SGHNT and YENEEA. This CDR3 has 14 residues. V gave up 5 bases and J gave up 5 bases; unmatched junction bases: 4.

Here the CDR3 reads CASSPVRSLTHEQYF. CDR3 DNA: TGTGCCAGCAGCCCCGTACGGTCTCTAACACACGAGCAGTACTTC. The chain carries TRBV28 and TRBJ2-4, with D hard to call. The DNA end favors TRBJ2-7, so the J call may be wrong. Germline-derived CDR1 and CDR2 are MDHEN and SYDVKM. The CDR3 totals 15 residues.

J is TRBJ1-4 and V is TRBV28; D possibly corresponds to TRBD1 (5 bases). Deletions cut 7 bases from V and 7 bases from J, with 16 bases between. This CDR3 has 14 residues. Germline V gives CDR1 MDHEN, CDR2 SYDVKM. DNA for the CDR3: TGTGCCAGCAATCGTCGGGGGAAACCTGAAAAACTGTTTTTT. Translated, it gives CASNRRGKPEKLFF.

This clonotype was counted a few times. The CDR3 sequence is CASSSGGFWRYF. CDR3 in DNA: TGTGCCAGCAGCTCCGGTGGCTTCTGGAGGTACTTC. The chain employs TRBV7-2 and TRBJ2-4; D ambiguous. Germline loops: CDR1 SGHTA, CDR2 FQGNSA. The CDR3 contains 12 residues. V was pared by 4 bases and J by 15 bases, with 16 bases between.

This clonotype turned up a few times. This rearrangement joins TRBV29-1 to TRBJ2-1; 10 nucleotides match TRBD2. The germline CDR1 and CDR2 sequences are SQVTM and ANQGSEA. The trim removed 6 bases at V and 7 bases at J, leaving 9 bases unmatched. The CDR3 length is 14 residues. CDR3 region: CSVLTSGSRNEQFF. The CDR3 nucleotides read TGCAGCGTCCTGACTAGCGGGTCAAGGAATGAGCAGTTCTTC.

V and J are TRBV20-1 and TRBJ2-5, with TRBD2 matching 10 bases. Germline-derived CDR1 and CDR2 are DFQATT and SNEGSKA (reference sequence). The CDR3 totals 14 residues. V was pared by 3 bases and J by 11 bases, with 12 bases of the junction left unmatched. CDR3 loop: CSASAALAGAEQYF. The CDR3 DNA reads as TGCAGTGCTAGTGCGGCGCTAGCGGGAGCTGAGCAGTACTTC.

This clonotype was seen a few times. The CDR3 sequence is CATSDRTSPGVDTQYF. CDR3 DNA sequence: TGTGCCACCAGTGACCGGACTAGTCCAGGTGTGGATACGCAGTATTTT. The rearrangement joins TRBV24-1 to TRBJ2-3; 7 nucleotides line up with TRBD2. Germline CDR1 and CDR2: KGHDR and SFDVKD. The CDR3 contains 16 residues. V trimming: 4 bases; J trimming: 6 bases; junction bases outside the gene matches: 12.

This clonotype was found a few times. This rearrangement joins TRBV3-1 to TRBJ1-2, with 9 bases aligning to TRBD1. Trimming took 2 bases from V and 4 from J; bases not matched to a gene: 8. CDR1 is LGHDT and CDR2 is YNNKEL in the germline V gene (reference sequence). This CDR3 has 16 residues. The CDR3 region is CASSQKTGQGSYGYTF. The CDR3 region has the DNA TGTGCCAGCAGCCAAAAGACGGGACAGGGAAGCTATGGCTACACCTTC.

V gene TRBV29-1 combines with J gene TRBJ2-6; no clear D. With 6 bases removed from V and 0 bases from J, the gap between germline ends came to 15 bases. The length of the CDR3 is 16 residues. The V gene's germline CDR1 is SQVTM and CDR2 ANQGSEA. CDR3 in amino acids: CSVGTVASSGANVLTF. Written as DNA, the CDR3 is TGCAGCGTGGGCACAGTTGCTAGCTCTGGGGCCAACGTCCTGACTTTC.

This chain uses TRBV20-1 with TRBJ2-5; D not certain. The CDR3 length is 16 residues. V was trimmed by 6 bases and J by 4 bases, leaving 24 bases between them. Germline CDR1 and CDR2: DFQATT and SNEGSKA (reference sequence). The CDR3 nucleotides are TGCAGTGCCCCCCCCAACCGGGCAAAACCCCGAGAGACCCAGTACTTC. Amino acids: CSAPPNRAKPRETQYF.

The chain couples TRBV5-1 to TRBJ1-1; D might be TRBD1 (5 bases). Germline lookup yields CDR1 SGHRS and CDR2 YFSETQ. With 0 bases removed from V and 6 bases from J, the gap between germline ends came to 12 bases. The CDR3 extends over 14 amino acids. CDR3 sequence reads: CASSLGQPDPEAFF. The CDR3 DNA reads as TGCGCCAGCAGCTTGGGACAGCCTGATCCTGAAGCTTTCTTT.

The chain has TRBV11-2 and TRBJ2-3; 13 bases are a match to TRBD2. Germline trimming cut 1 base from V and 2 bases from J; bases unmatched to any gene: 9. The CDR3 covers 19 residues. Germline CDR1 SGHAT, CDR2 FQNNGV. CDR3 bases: TGTGCCAGCAGCTTAGTCCTCAGGACTAGCGGGAGTGTCACAGATACGCAGTATTTT. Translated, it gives CASSLVLRTSGSVTDTQYF.

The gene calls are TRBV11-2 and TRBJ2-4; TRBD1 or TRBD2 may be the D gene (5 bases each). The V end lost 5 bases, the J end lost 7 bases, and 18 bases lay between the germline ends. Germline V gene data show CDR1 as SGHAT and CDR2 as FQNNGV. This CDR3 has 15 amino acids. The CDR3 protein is CASSAKKGTTNIQYF. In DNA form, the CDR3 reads TGTGCCAGCAGCGCCAAGAAGGGGACCACCAACATTCAGTACTTC.

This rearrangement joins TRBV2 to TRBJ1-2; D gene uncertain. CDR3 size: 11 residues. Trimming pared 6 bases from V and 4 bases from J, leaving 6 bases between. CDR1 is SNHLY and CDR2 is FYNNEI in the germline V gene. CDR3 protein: CASRAGYGYTF. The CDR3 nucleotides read TGTGCCAGCAGGGCAGGCTATGGCTACACCTTC.